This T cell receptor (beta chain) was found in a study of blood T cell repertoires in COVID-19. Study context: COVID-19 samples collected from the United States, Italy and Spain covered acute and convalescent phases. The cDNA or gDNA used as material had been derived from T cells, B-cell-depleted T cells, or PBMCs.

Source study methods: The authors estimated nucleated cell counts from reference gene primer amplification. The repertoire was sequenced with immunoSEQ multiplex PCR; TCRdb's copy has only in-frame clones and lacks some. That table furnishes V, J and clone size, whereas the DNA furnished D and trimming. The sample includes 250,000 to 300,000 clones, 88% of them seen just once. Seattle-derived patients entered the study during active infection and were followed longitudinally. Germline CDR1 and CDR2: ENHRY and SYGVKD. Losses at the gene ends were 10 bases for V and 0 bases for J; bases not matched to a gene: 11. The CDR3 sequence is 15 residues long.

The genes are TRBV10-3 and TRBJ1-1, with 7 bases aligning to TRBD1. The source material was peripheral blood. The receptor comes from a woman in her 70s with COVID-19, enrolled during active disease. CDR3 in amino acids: CATTTDRELNTEAFF. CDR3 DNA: TGTGCCACAACTACCGACAGGGAGCTGAACACTGAAGCTTTCTTT.